This T cell receptor beta chain was identified in a study of vaccination effects on CD4 cells after COVID-19. Upon completion of around 9 days in culture, CD4+ T cells were isolated. As for this clone: Its target is unknown.

The CDR3 contains 14 residues. Trimming took off 2 bases at V and 3 bases at J, with 10 bases between the two ends. Per the germline V gene, CDR1 is MDHEN and CDR2 is SYDVKM. Sequenced by immunoSEQ multiplex PCR; TCRdb stores in-frame clones only, minus some. The sample has around 70,000 clones; over 60% are singletons. The clonotype was recovered from a human donor who received a COVID-19 vaccine. The input for sequencing was CD4+ T cells from PBMCs cultured without peptide, taken before COVID-19 vaccination. The chain combines TRBV28 with TRBJ1-2, with TRBD1 as a possible D gene (5 bases). DNA for the CDR3: TGTGCCAGCAGTTTAGCAGGGATTGACTATGGCTACACCTTC. Protein product: CASSLAGIDYGYTF.